The 9 T cell receptor beta chains listed next were all sequenced from one sample in a study of T cells in Graves' hyperthyroidism and ophthalmopathy. Regions amplified from RNA transcripts were the TCR beta CDR3 regions. Primed by the HTBI set, a first-round RT-PCR was run on the TCR CDR3. TCRdb called the multiplex PCR reads again in MiXCR, with one record for every CDR3 protein. Of fewer than 650,000 distinct CDR3 sequences listed, 11% to 15% were seen once; the top ten hold roughly 7.7%. Sequenced sample: blood. Source of these receptors: a woman aged 18-29 years with Graves' ophthalmopathy.

This clonotype was seen only a few times. This clone may be a read error of a much larger clone one base away. The rearrangement joins TRBV27 to TRBJ2-7; no clear D. The CDR3 consists of 14 residues. CDR1 MNHEY and CDR2 SMNVEV come from the germline V gene (reference sequence). The CDR3 region has the DNA TGTGCCAACAGTTTATACGAACAGCCCTACGAGCAGTACTTC. It encodes CANSLYEQPYEQYF.

This clonotype showed up many times. J is TRBJ2-1 and V is TRBV4-2; TRBD2 matches 11 bases. CDR3 length: 16 amino acids. The germline CDR1 and CDR2 sequences are LGHNA and YNFKEQ. Trimming took 0 bases from V and 6 from J; bases not matched to a gene: 4. CDR3 in DNA: TGTGCCAGCAGCCAAGATATGCTAGCGGGAGGCAATGAGCAGTTCTTC. It encodes CASSQDMLAGGNEQFF.

This clonotype was seen many times. CDR3 DNA sequence: TGTGCCAGCAGCTTACACAGGGGGCTTTACGAGCAGTACTTC. It specifies CASSLHRGLYEQYF. This chain connects TRBV7-2 to TRBJ2-7, with 9 bases lining up with TRBD1. This CDR3 is 14 amino acids long. CDR1 and CDR2 (germline): SGHTA, FQGNSA. The V gene end was trimmed by 2 bases and the J gene end by 4 bases; junction bases not matched to a gene: 3.

This clonotype was recorded many times. The gene calls are TRBV3-1 and TRBJ2-1; 9 bases agree with TRBD1. The V gene's germline CDR1 is LGHDT and CDR2 YNNKEL (reference sequence). Trimming removed 1 base from V and 5 bases from J; junction bases left unmatched: 6. The CDR3 extends over 16 amino acids. Written as DNA, the CDR3 is TGTGCCAGCAGCCAAGGGGGGACAGGGAACCACAATGAGCAGTTCTTC. Amino acid sequence: CASSQGGTGNHNEQFF.

At least ten counts were recorded for this clonotype. This chain links TRBV7-2 with TRBJ2-7; 13 nucleotides agree with TRBD2. Trimming cost V 1 base and J 4 bases; bases outside gene matches: 16. The CDR3 is 20 amino acids. CDR1 and CDR2 from the germline V gene are SGHTA and FQGNSA. For the CDR3, the DNA is TGTGCCAGCAGCTTAGTTAGTAGGACTAGCGGGAGAAAGTTGGAGTACGAGCAGTACTTC. Its protein product is CASSLVSRTSGRKLEYEQYF. The variable domain in full, with the rest retrieved from reference TRBV7-2 and TRBJ2-7, is GAGVSQSPSNKVTEKGKDVELRCDPISGHTALYWYRQSLGQGLEFLIYFQGNSAPDKSGLPSDRFSAERTGGSVSTLTIQRTQQEDSAVYLCASSLVSRTSGRKLEYEQYFGPGTRLTVT.

This chain links TRBV6-2 or TRBV6-3 with TRBJ2-2, with D tentatively TRBD1 (6 bases). Trimming left V 2 bases short and J 7 bases short, with 17 bases between. Germline loops: CDR1 MNHEY, CDR2 SVGEGT. This CDR3 contains 16 residues. The CDR3 is CASSYADSRHIGELFF. Here the CDR3 DNA reads TGTGCCAGCAGTTACGCGGACAGCCGCCACATCGGGGAGCTGTTTTTT.

The chain couples TRBV20-1 to TRBJ2-1; D gene unclear. V dropped 4 bases and J dropped 3 bases, with 4 bases sitting between them. Germline V gene sequence: CDR1 DFQATT, CDR2 SNEGSKA (reference sequence). The CDR3 covers 11 residues. The CDR3 region has the DNA TGCAGTGCTATACACTACAATGAGCAGTTCTTC. Amino acid sequence: CSAIHYNEQFF.

This clonotype has ten or more counts. The V gene is TRBV11-1, the J gene TRBJ1-1, with D possibly TRBD1 on 6 matching bases. CDR3 length equals 14 residues. Germline V CDR1 and CDR2: SGHAT, FQDESV (reference sequence). With 3 bases removed from V and 4 bases from J, the gap between germline ends came to 12 bases. DNA for the CDR3: TGTGCCAGCAGCTTCGGGGGGGCCCTCACTGAAGCTTTCTTT. Its protein product is CASSFGGALTEAFF. The whole variable domain, remainder taken from reference TRBV11-1 and TRBJ1-1, is EAEVAQSPRYKITEKSQAVAFWCDPISGHATLYWYRQILGQGPELLVQFQDESVVDDSQLPKDRFSAERLKGVDSTLKIQPAELGDSAMYLCASSFGGALTEAFFGQGTRLTVV.

The V and J genes are TRBV13 and TRBJ1-5; 10 bases are a match to TRBD1. The junction had 11 bases not matched to a gene; V was cut back by 0 bases and J by 9 bases. The germline V gene encodes CDR1 PRHDT and CDR2 FYEKMQ (reference sequence). CDR3 size: 17 residues. The CDR3 reads CASSLGLDRGPGRPQHF. Here the CDR3 DNA reads TGTGCCAGCAGCTTAGGCCTCGACAGGGGGCCCGGACGGCCCCAGCATTTT.